The clone carrying this T cell receptor beta chain was observed a handful of times. Antigen specificity is unknown. These data originate in a study of T cell repertoires in cytomegalovirus infection. Study-wide points: Ex vivo responses were dominated by HLA-C-restricted CMV-specific TCR beta clonotypes.

The CDR3 is made up of 17 amino acids. Germline assignment: CDR1 MNHEY and CDR2 SMNVEV (reference sequence). Trimming cost V 2 bases and J 7 bases, with 20 bases left between them. TCRdb called the reads again in MiXCR, with one record for every CDR3 protein. The sample shows approximately 990,000 distinct CDR3 sequences, 30% to 40% of them seen only once. This receptor was obtained from a human donor in good health (CMV status not recorded). Some clones in this sample may be carry-over from other donors' samples. The chain recombines TRBV27 with TRBJ2-2, with D perhaps matching TRBD1 or TRBD2 (5 bases each). The sample in question was cultured CD8+ T cells from PBMCs, obtained from culture after CMV antigen stimulation. In DNA form, the CDR3 reads TGTGCCAGCAGTTTAAGCGGACATAGACTCACCGACGGGGAGCTGTTTTTT. Translating it yields CASSLSGHRLTDGELFF.